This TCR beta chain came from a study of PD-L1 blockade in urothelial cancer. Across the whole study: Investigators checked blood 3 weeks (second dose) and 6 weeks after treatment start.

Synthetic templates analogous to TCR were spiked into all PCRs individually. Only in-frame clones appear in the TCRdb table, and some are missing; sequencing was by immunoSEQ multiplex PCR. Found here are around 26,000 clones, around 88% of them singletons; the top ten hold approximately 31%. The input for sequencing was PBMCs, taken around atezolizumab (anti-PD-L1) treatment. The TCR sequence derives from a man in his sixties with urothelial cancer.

CDR3 sequence reads: CASSILGAQETQYF. In nucleotides, the CDR3 is TGTGCCAGTAGTATATTGGGGGCCCAAGAGACCCAGTACTTC. The V and J genes are TRBV19 and TRBJ2-5, with D possibly matching TRBD1 (6 bases). Germline V gives CDR1 LNHDA, CDR2 SQIVND (reference sequence). The length of the CDR3 is 14 residues. V was clipped by 2 bases and J by 1 base, with 8 bases between them.